This T cell receptor (beta chain) was sequenced for a study of cytotoxic CD8 clonotypes in ibrutinib-treated CLL (dated by TCRdb to the early 2020s). Notes on the research overall: The cohort had over ten relapsed/refractory and around 16 treatment-naive patients; approximately 17 were IGHV unmutated. Cryopreserved peripheral blood mononuclear cells were collected before treatment, at response, and at either disease progression or sustained remission. On average, each sample had approximately 260,000 productive templates and approximately 85,000 productive rearrangements. Responses were partial in some 24 patients and complete in 2; after median around 65 months follow-up, about 14 stayed in remission and about twelve progressed. All remission and progressive disease samples were collected while patients were still receiving ibrutinib. Of the 90 or so participants in the trial, 25 to 30 had longitudinal samples available. The response samples were drawn at a median of approximately 12 months into treatment, with a range of about 6 to 36 months. General study outcomes and caveats: Public clonotypes were rare and either shrank or stayed stable during treatment, and the rise in clonality at ibrutinib response reflected expansion of private clonotypes. Baseline clonality exceeded that of age-matched healthy donors and correlated strongly with circulating CD8+ T-cell counts. Lymph node repertoires were not examined, and the timing of sampling was not matched between patients in sustained remission and those whose disease progressed. At ibrutinib response clonality went up, during sustained remission it held steady, and at progression it dropped back toward baseline.

The sample's time point, from its label and the paper: less than 30 months on ibrutinib. For TCR beta library preparation, approximately 1.8 micrograms of genomic DNA was extracted from cryopreserved PBMCs. Longitudinal blood samples from CLL patients on ibrutinib monotherapy were analyzed using high-throughput TCR beta sequencing. The patients took part in an open-label, single-center phase 2 trial of ibrutinib monotherapy. The goal of deep resolution MiSeq sequencing was a depth between 1 in 1 million and 1 in 200,000 T cells, and coverage averaged 10x per clonotype. The immunoSEQ hsTCRB Kit was used to generate TCR beta libraries. Per the original workflow: The data were analyzed with ImmunoSEQ Analyzer and ImmunoSEQ Data Assistant, and V, D and J gene assignments followed IMGT definitions. Clonality was computed as one minus normalized Shannon entropy of productive rearrangement frequencies, ranging from 0 to 1. Only overrepresented clonotypes making up at least 0.05% of each patient's repertoire were included in the public clonotype analysis. About a dozen age-matched healthy donor repertoires from immuneACCESS served as clonality controls. TCRdb re-hosts the immuneACCESS table, in-frame sequences only. Its copies lack some clones; in the studies checked, an unresolved V gene accounts for under half of them, and the cause for the rest is not known. V, J and clone size reflect that table, while D and trimming were determined from the DNA. Recorded for this sample are about 130,000 clones; 70% to 90% of them occurred a single time. The top ten clones comprise roughly 2% of the sample.

As regards this clone: Its antigen is unknown. Nothing much larger sits one base from this clone, and base qualities are not available.

The TCR originated in a human donor with chronic lymphocytic leukemia. This material consisted of PBMCs, taken after 24 months of ibrutinib treatment.

The nucleotide sequence is TGTGCCATCAGTGGCGTAGGGAGGCTGTTTTTT. The translation is CAISGVGRLFF. In this chain, TRBV10-3 is recombined with TRBJ2-2, with a weak D call of TRBD2 (5 bases match). The germline ends are 10 bases apart after V is trimmed by 4 bases and J by 13 bases. Per the germline V gene, ENHRY is the CDR1 and SYGVKD is the CDR2. There are 11 amino acids in the CDR3, from cysteine to phenylalanine inclusive. Just CDR3 DNA is preserved here, 33 bases in frame from base 1.